What follows is one T cell receptor beta chain and its context. This receptor's antigen is unknown. No base quality values were provided; no much bigger clone lies one nucleotide off. This specimen comes from a study of T cell responses to AZD1222 COVID-19 vaccine (dated by TCRdb to the early 2020s). Looking at the study overall: AZD1222 recipients with second doses at about 4 weeks or about 12 weeks were pooled, because spike-specific TCR depth and breadth did not differ between schedules. A total of 233 trial participants underwent TCR sequencing, of whom about 200 received two doses of AZD1222 and around 26 received two doses of the MenACWY control vaccine. Trial participants were enrolled by age into subgroups of 18-55, 56-69 and 70-plus years, and roughly 160, 29 and 62 TCR-sequenced participants, respectively, were included in these subgroups.

The CDR3 regions of human TCRbeta chains were analyzed by immunosequencing. The study's own analysis went as follows. TCRs in the repertoires were matched against a reference library of SARS-CoV-2-specific TCRs that had been generated with the MIRA antigen-specificity platform. Breadth was defined as the fraction of unique TCRs that were SARS-CoV-2-associated, and depth was defined as the fraction of total T cells that were SARS-CoV-2-associated. Using the MIRA data, every spike-specific TCR was mapped to the spike region that the TCR reacted to and assigned to either a CD4 or a CD8 class. Log10-transformed breadth and depth values were compared by one-way ANOVA with Sidak's multiple comparisons tests. In its TCRdb copy, this immuneACCESS table keeps in-frame sequences only and misses some clones. Where compared with another copy, unresolved V genes explain less than half of these, and the others have no known cause. That table is the source of V, J and clone size, and D and trimming were worked out from the DNA. The sample table lists roughly 150,000 clones, around nine tenths of them with a count of one. The top ten hold around 5% of the sample.

What the authors observed across the whole study: After two AZD1222 doses, spike-specific TCR breadth and depth were significantly higher than at day 0 and than in MenACWY recipients. Vaccine-associated CD4 TCRs spanned the whole spike protein, with dominant responses in regions 160-218 and 743-854. Because no samples from the day 14 peak response were available, repertoires could be characterized only after the peak T cell response. Epitopes outside the regions mutated in the B.1.351 and B.1.1.7 variants were reportedly recognized by nearly half of the unique spike-specific TCRs. The 56-69-year group was small, and its depth increase did not reach significance, likely because of low power. Conclusions about previously exposed vaccinees were limited because only six AZD1222 recipients were SARS-CoV-2 seropositive at baseline. Most participants were white British and females outnumbered males, and the authors suggested that clonal diversity may have been underestimated.

V loses 1 base of germline sequence and J loses 5 bases, and the interval between the two ends is 7 bases. Reading the germline V gene (reference sequence) gives CDR1 LNHNV and CDR2 YYDKDF. The CDR3 starts with the cysteine, ends with the phenylalanine, and has 13 residues. Kept here is only the CDR3 DNA, which spans 39 bases and is read in frame from base 1. The sample's time point label, decoded: baseline before first vaccination. Vaccinee samples came from UK trials COV001 and COV002, including a single-blind randomized controlled phase 2/3 trial of AZD1222 (ChAdOx1 nCoV-19) in healthy adults. Trial participant PBMC samples were collected at day 0 and day 28 after the second dose for TCRbeta chain sequencing.

The source material was peripheral blood, sampled on day 0 of AZD1222 vaccination. The receptor was derived from an adult in good health. The V and J genes are TRBV15 and TRBJ2-3, with an unclear D gene assignment. Read as DNA, the sequence is TGTGCCACCAGCAGAGCGCGGCAAGATACGCAGTATTTT. It codes for CATSRARQDTQYF.